This TCR beta chain appears in the sequencing data of a study of Graves' ophthalmopathy and Graves' hyperthyroidism. Study conclusions and caveats: Among thyroid clonotypes expanded above 0.001 frequency, most also appeared in blood. The study's model predicted ophthalmopathy progression at 70.59% sensitivity and about 72% specificity.

Germline CDR1 is SNHLY and CDR2 is FYNNEI. There are 13 residues in the CDR3. In this sample, this clonotype turned up many times. No antigen is known for it. TCR beta CDR3 amplification used RNA transcripts. First-round RT-PCR relied on HTBI primers, and a second-round multiplex PCR came next. MiXCR was run by TCRdb on the multiplex PCR reads, yielding one entry per CDR3 protein. The sample contains more than 1,000,000 distinct CDR3 sequences, less than 45% of which appear only once. This sequence joins TRBV2 and TRBJ2-2, with 7 bases matching TRBD2. The specimen sequenced was peripheral blood or thyroid tissue (not recorded which). This sequence originates from an adult man with Graves' hyperthyroidism. CDR3 protein: CASGVAGVGELFF. Here the CDR3 DNA reads TGTGCGAGCGGGGTGGCGGGAGTCGGGGAGCTGTTTTTT. Full variable domain (remainder filled in from reference TRBV2 and TRBJ2-2): EPEVTQTPSHQVTQMGQEVILRCVPISNHLYFYWYRQILGQKVEFLVSFYNNEISEKSEIFDDQFSVERPDGSNFTLKIRSTKLEDSAMYFCASGVAGVGELFFGEGSRLTVL.